Each of the 20 T cell receptor beta chains below was sequenced from the same sample in a study of T-cell memory formation after mild COVID-19. TCRdb called the 5' RACE reads again in MiXCR, with one record for every CDR3 protein. The sample has 130,000 to 150,000 distinct CDR3 sequences; about 5.5% are singletons. Sequenced material: PBMCs or a T cell subset sorted from them (not recorded which). The receptor source for this set is an adult woman who had mild COVID-19 (a few samples of this study predate the infection). Cell type and time point are not known.

Many counts were recorded for this clonotype. V and J are TRBV6-6 and TRBJ2-7; 10 bases fit TRBD2. Germline assignment: CDR1 MNHNY and CDR2 SVGAGI (reference sequence). The CDR3 consists of 15 residues. V dropped 5 bases and J dropped 4; count of bases not matched to a gene: 8. The CDR3: CASSPGLAVLYEQYF. The CDR3 nucleotides are TGTGCCAGCAGTCCTGGACTAGCGGTCCTATACGAGCAGTACTTC.

Ten or more counts support this clonotype. This chain links TRBV12-3 or TRBV12-4 with TRBJ1-2, with TRBD1 as a possible D gene (6 bases). V lost 5 bases to trimming and J lost 4 bases, with 14 bases between them. The CDR3 length is 14 residues. CDR3 amino acids: CASSPELGAYGYTF. The CDR3 bases are TGTGCCAGCAGTCCGGAGTTGGGGGCCTATGGCTACACCTTC.

The table lists this clonotype with many counts. The chain couples TRBV29-1 to TRBJ2-5, with 7 bases lining up with TRBD2. Germline lookup yields CDR1 SQVTM and CDR2 ANQGSEA. V dropped 1 base and J dropped 4; count of bases not matched to a gene: 3. CDR3 length equals 13 residues. As DNA, the CDR3 is TGCAGCGTTGAAGCGGGGAGGGGAGAGACCCAGTACTTC. As protein: CSVEAGRGETQYF.

This CDR3 reads CSVAENPRSNQPQHF. The CDR3 DNA is TGCAGCGTTGCGGAGAACCCCCGTTCCAATCAGCCCCAGCATTTT. V is TRBV29-1 and J is TRBJ1-5, with D uncertain. CDR1 and CDR2 (germline): SQVTM, ANQGSEA. With 4 bases removed from V and 3 bases from J, the gap between germline ends came to 16 bases. The CDR3 totals 15 residues.

This clonotype has at least ten counts. The chain recombines TRBV20-1 with TRBJ1-1; no clear D gene. The CDR3 consists of 12 residues. V lost 3 bases and J 1 base, leaving 6 bases between the germline ends. The germline V gene encodes CDR1 DFQATT and CDR2 SNEGSKA (reference sequence). This CDR3 is CSASQTNTEAFF. The CDR3 coding sequence is TGCAGTGCTAGTCAGACGAACACTGAAGCTTTCTTT.

This clonotype was seen repeatedly, ten times or more. The chain recombines TRBV20-1 with TRBJ1-2, with no clear D. V shed 1 base and J shed 7 bases, with 19 bases lying between them. Germline V gene lookup returns CDR1 DFQATT and CDR2 SNEGSKA (reference sequence). The CDR3 is 15 residues long. CDR3 residues: CSARALARAKGGYTF. In nucleotides, the CDR3 is TGCAGTGCTAGAGCCCTGGCTCGGGCGAAGGGTGGCTACACCTTC.

There are many counts of this clonotype. DNA of the CDR3: TGCAGTGCAACTAGCCTACGCGAGGCTTTAGGTGGCATTCAGTACTTC. The encoded protein is CSATSLREALGGIQYF. V gene TRBV20-1 combines with J gene TRBJ2-4; TRBD2 might be the D (6 bases). The germline CDR1 and CDR2 sequences are DFQATT and SNEGSKA (reference sequence). There are 16 residues in the CDR3. Between the trimmed V and J ends, which lost 6 bases and 9 bases, there was a span of 27 bases.

This clonotype showed up many times. V is TRBV15 and J is TRBJ2-3; TRBD1 matches 7 bases. J was trimmed by 3 bases and V by 3 bases; bases with no gene match: 3. CDR3 length equals 14 residues. Germline CDR1 reads LNHNV; CDR2 reads YYDKDF (reference sequence). This CDR3 is CATSRTGSTDTQYF. DNA of the CDR3: TGTGCCACCAGCAGGACAGGGTCTACAGATACGCAGTATTTT.

This clonotype occurred many times. The chain uses TRBV24-1 and TRBJ2-3; 11 bases map to TRBD2. Per the germline V gene, CDR1 is KGHDR and CDR2 is SFDVKD. This CDR3 is 16 amino acids long. The trim removed 4 bases at V and 3 bases at J, leaving 5 bases unmatched. The CDR3: CATSETSSGRTDTQYF. Written as DNA, the CDR3 is TGTGCCACCAGTGAAACATCTAGCGGGAGGACAGATACGCAGTATTTT.

This clonotype appeared a few times. Here the CDR3 DNA reads TGTGCCAGCAAGGATTACACCGGGGAGCTGTTTTTT. It translates to CASKDYTGELFF. This chain joins TRBV6-5 and TRBJ2-2; D ambiguous. Germline V lookup: CDR1 MNHEY, CDR2 SVGAGI. Trimming left V 7 bases short and J 3 bases short, with 6 bases between. The CDR3 runs 12 residues.

This clonotype was counted ten times or more. The CDR3 coding sequence is TGTGCCAGCACATTAGCGCCGAGCTCCTACAATGAGCAGTTCTTC. Encoded protein: CASTLAPSSYNEQFF. The chain carries TRBV6-2 or TRBV6-3 and TRBJ2-1; a weak D match, TRBD2 (5 bases). This CDR3 contains 15 residues. V was shortened by 7 bases and J by 0 bases, with 13 bases between the two germline ends. The germline V gene has CDR1 MNHEY and CDR2 SVGEGT.

The chain has TRBV5-4 and TRBJ2-5; D not certain. CDR3 length: 16 residues. V was shortened by 0 bases and J by 5 bases, with 17 bases between the two germline ends. Germline assignment: CDR1 SGHNT and CDR2 YYREEE (reference sequence). CDR3 bases: TGTGCCAGCAGCTTGGATGCCCGTGGGGTGAGGGAGACCCAGTACTTC. It codes for CASSLDARGVRETQYF.

This clonotype was observed many times. The chain couples TRBV24-1 to TRBJ2-2, with 8 bases matching TRBD2. Per germline, CDR1 KGHDR and CDR2 SFDVKD. The CDR3 has 17 amino acids. Losses at the gene ends were 4 bases for V and 0 bases for J; bases not matched to a gene: 6. The CDR3 spells CATSDLGAGANTGELFF. The CDR3, as DNA: TGTGCCACCAGTGACCTGGGAGCGGGGGCGAACACCGGGGAGCTGTTTTTT.

This clonotype was seen at least ten times. CDR3 DNA: TGTGCCAGCAGTGAAGTCCGGGACGACTACAATGAGCAGTTCTTC. Protein sequence: CASSEVRDDYNEQFF. The chain joins TRBV6-1 to TRBJ2-1, with D tentatively TRBD1 or TRBD2 (5 bases each). The length of the CDR3 is 15 residues. Trimming took 1 base from V and 3 from J, leaving 10 bases between them. Germline values: CDR1 MNHNS, CDR2 SASEGT.

This clonotype turned up a few times. This chain uses TRBV5-1 with TRBJ2-1, with unresolved D. CDR1 SGHRS and CDR2 YFSETQ come from the germline V gene. Trimming cost V 3 bases and J 2 bases, with 15 bases left between them. This CDR3 has 16 amino acids. CDR3 amino acids: CASSWGWANTYNEQFF. The CDR3 DNA sequence: TGCGCCAGCAGCTGGGGTTGGGCCAACACCTACAATGAGCAGTTCTTC. Using reference TRBV5-1 and TRBJ2-1 for the parts outside the CDR3, the full variable domain is KAGVTQTPRYLIKTRGQQVTLSCSPISGHRSVSWYQQTPGQGLQFLFEYFSETQRNKGNFPGRFSGRQFSNSRSEMNVSTLELGDSALYLCASSWGWANTYNEQFFGPGTRLTVL.

Ten or more counts support this clonotype. The gene calls are TRBV29-1 and TRBJ2-7; perhaps TRBD2 as D (6 bases). This CDR3 contains 13 residues. CDR1 and CDR2 from the germline V gene are SQVTM and ANQGSEA. V was trimmed by 4 bases and J by 0 bases, leaving 10 bases between them. CDR3 nucleotide sequence: TGCAGCGTTGGTTCTAGCGTCTCCTACGAGCAGTACTTC. Encoded protein: CSVGSSVSYEQYF.

This clonotype was seen at least ten times. As DNA, the CDR3 is TGCAGTGCTAGAGCCTCCCTTGGGAGCGGGGGAAATAATGAGCAGTTCTTC. Its protein product is CSARASLGSGGNNEQFF. This chain joins TRBV20-1 and TRBJ2-1, with 8 bases matching TRBD2. Germline CDR1 is DFQATT and CDR2 is SNEGSKA (reference sequence). The CDR3 is 17 residues long. J lost 7 bases, V lost 1 base, and 15 bases had no gene match.

This clonotype has ten or more counts. The chain uses TRBV5-1 and TRBJ2-1, with 8 bases identical to TRBD2. Germline-derived CDR1 and CDR2 are SGHRS and YFSETQ. J gave up 4 bases and V 2 bases, and 11 bases lay outside the gene matches. This CDR3 is built from 17 residues. The CDR3 spells CASSFRMLAGLYNEQFF. The CDR3 DNA follows: TGCGCCAGCAGCTTCCGGATGCTAGCGGGTTTGTACAATGAGCAGTTCTTC.

The chain recombines TRBV5-1 with TRBJ1-2, with D maybe TRBD1 (5 bases). V lost 1 base and J lost 4, with 14 bases in between. The germline V gene encodes CDR1 SGHRS and CDR2 YFSETQ. There are 15 residues in the CDR3. The CDR3 region has the DNA TGCGCCAGCAGCTTGTCGGGGCAGAACTTCTATGGCTACACCTTC. Translation: CASSLSGQNFYGYTF.

In this sample, this clonotype turned up many times. The V gene is TRBV5-6, the J gene TRBJ2-1, with 11 bases aligning to TRBD1. Germline CDR1 and CDR2: SGHDT and YYEEEE. Unmatched junction bases numbered 6, after V lost 4 bases and J lost 3 bases. This CDR3 region has 16 residues. CDR3 coding DNA: TGTGCCAGCAGCCGGGGACAGGGGGTGAGCTACAATGAGCAGTTCTTC. It is translated as CASSRGQGVSYNEQFF. Full variable domain (rest looked up from reference TRBV5-6 and TRBJ2-1): DAGVTQSPTHLIKTRGQQVTLRCSPKSGHDTVSWYQQALGQGPQFIFQYYEEEERQRGNFPDRFSGHQFPNYSSELNVNALLLGDSALYLCASSRGQGVSYNEQFFGPGTRLTVL.